This TCR beta chain is drawn from a study of CD8 T cells in Susac syndrome. The CDR3 is made up of 14 amino acids. V shed 5 bases, J shed 2 bases, and the junction held 5 bases outside the gene matches. Germline V gives CDR1 KGHSH, CDR2 LQKENI. With random hexamers, reverse transcription was performed on 0.5 to 1 ug of RNA. Each CDR3 protein is one row after TCRdb ran MiXCR on the immunoSEQ multiplex PCR reads. The table shows over 150,000 distinct CDR3 sequences, with roughly 92% occurring only once. This chain joins TRBV18 and TRBJ1-2; TRBD1 aligns across 7 bases. The sample was CD4+ T cells from PBMCs. The TCR sequence derives from a human donor with multiple sclerosis. CDR3 coding DNA: TGTGCCAGCTCAGGGACAGCCCTAAACTATGGCTACACCTTC. The encoded protein is CASSGTALNYGYTF.